What follows describes a single T cell receptor (beta chain). This sample stems from a study of T cell changes during pregnancy in multiple sclerosis. The method was immunoSEQ multiplex PCR; TCRdb's version includes in-frame clones alone and lacks a portion of them. The sample gives roughly 61,000 clones, 93% of which show up once; under 2% is in the top ten. The ends were cut back, 3 bases at V and 0 bases at J, with 15 bases in the middle. This CDR3 has 16 amino acids. Germline lookup yields CDR1 SGHAT and CDR2 FQDESV (reference sequence). This TCR derives from a female donor with multiple sclerosis, enrolled in a pregnancy study. This chain uses TRBV11-1 with TRBJ2-7, with D tentatively TRBD2 (6 bases). The source was peripheral blood, collected after pregnancy. The CDR3 is CASSFKPSASSYEQYF. CDR3 sequence (DNA): TGTGCCAGCAGCTTCAAGCCTAGCGCCAGCTCCTACGAGCAGTACTTC.